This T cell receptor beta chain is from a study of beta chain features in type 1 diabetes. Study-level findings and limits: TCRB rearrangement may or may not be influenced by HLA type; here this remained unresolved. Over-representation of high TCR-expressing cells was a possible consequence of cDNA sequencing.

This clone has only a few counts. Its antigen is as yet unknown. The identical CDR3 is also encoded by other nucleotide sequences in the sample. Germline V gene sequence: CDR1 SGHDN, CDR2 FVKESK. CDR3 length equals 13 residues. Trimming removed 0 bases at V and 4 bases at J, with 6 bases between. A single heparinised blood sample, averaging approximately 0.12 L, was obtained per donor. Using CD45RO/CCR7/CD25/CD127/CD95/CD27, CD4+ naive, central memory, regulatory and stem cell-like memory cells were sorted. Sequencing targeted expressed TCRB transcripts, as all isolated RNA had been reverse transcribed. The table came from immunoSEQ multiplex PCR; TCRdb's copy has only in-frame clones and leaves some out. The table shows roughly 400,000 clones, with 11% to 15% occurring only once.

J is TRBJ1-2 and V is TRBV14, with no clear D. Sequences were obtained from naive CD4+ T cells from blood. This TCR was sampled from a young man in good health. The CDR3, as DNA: TGTGCCAGCAGCCAAGATAGAGGCTATGGCTACACCTTC. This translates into CASSQDRGYGYTF.